This T cell receptor (beta chain) was sequenced in a study of graft-versus-host responses after intestinal transplantation. The CDR3 runs 20 residues. Trimming cost V 7 bases and J 0 bases; bases outside gene matches: 13. Germline CDR1 reads LNHDA; CDR2 reads SQIVND (reference sequence). Assay: immunoSEQ multiplex PCR; the TCRdb copy retains only in-frame clones and omits some. This sample yields tens of thousands of clones, of which roughly 92% are seen a single time; about 6.7% belongs to the top ten. This sample comprised bone marrow, obtained around 730 days after intestinal transplantation. This clonotype originated in a human patient who received an intestinal transplant, so some T cells may come from the graft donor. The chain uses TRBV19 and TRBJ2-1; 15 bases align to TRBD2. In DNA, the CDR3 is TGTGCCAGTAAGCCTTCGGGACTAGCGGGAGGATCACGCTCCTACAATGAGCAGTTCTTC. Translation: CASKPSGLAGGSRSYNEQFF.